This record concerns one TCR beta chain sequence. Its antigen target is currently unknown. The sample holds no much larger clone one base away, and base qualities are not on file. This sample was taken from a study of T cells in Graves' hyperthyroidism and ophthalmopathy (dated by TCRdb to the late 2010s). Regarding the complete study: Peripheral blood was collected at initial diagnosis, before any treatment. TCR V-J signatures able to tell the groups apart were searched for in a discovery cohort of around 95 patients, of whom fewer than 45 had Graves' ophthalmopathy and roughly 58 had stable Graves' hyperthyroidism. Prospective prediction of ophthalmopathy was tested in an independent validation cohort consisting of about 20 hyperthyroidism patients and over 15 patients who later progressed to ophthalmopathy. The approximately 98 discovery patients were randomly divided into training and test sets at a 7:3 ratio. The study also compared thyroid tissue and blood T-cell repertoires from more than five Graves' hyperthyroidism patients. After sampling, hyperthyroidism patients received methimazole starting at 30 mg daily, and ophthalmopathy patients received high-dose intravenous methylprednisolone. The paper reports TCR Vbeta CDR3 sequencing of some 140 peripheral blood samples: 40 or so ophthalmopathy, roughly 74 hyperthyroidism and around 17 progressor patients. Overall study results and their limits: In validation, progression to ophthalmopathy was predicted by the model with 70% to 71% sensitivity and 72.22% specificity, a median of around 6.5 months before onset. Ophthalmopathy was separated from stable hyperthyroidism by a 13 V-J signature model, with 85% to 90% sensitivity and roughly 84% specificity obtained in cross-validation and 80%/75% obtained in testing. No statistical method was used to fix the sample size in advance, and group allocation was not hidden from the investigators. Most expanded thyroid clonotypes (frequency above 0.001) were also found in blood, which suggests that blood repertoires may mirror thyroid immune responses.

V sheds 1 base and J sheds 3 bases, leaving 16 bases between their ends. The CDR3 spans 15 residues, from the cysteine through the phenylalanine. The DNA shown is the 45-base CDR3, in frame from base 1. From a lookup of the germline V gene (reference sequence), CDR1 and CDR2 are DFQATT and SNEGSKA. The TCR beta CDR3 regions were amplified from RNA transcripts. The first round of RT-PCR for the TCR CDR3 was performed with the HTBI primer set and the Qiagen OneStep RT-PCR kit. The libraries were constructed in a second round of multiplex PCR and then size-selected and purified. The libraries were sequenced on an Illumina HiSeq2000 using paired-end 100 bp reads. Regarding the original processing steps: SOAPnuke was used to process the raw data, throwing out any read that contained adapters or uncalled bases, had a mean Phred below 15, or lacked an exact constant-primer or identifier match. COPE v1.2.5 was used to merge the high-quality paired reads, and each unique nucleotide sequence was defined as a clonotype. Clonotypes were aligned to IMGT TRBV, TRBD and TRBJ reference segments using MiTCR v1.1. The analysis was restricted to V-J combinations with a frequency above 0.0001, which together covered 99% to 99.2% of the repertoires. The TCS score was defined as the ratio of F50 (clonal expansion) to E x V (chaos), calculated using BLOSUM62-based TCRdist between CDR3 peptides within each V-J. Welch's t-statistics and random forest reduced some 510 V-J features to 13, which were used in a naive Bayes classifier (R e1071). TCRdb reran the public reads through fastp at Q25 and MiXCR, keeping productive beta chains. All rows with the same CDR3 protein become a single entry with the most common DNA and genes. The V and J calls shown here were made by TCRdb, not taken from the authors' results. This sample has under 400,000 distinct CDR3 sequences in its table, and roughly 25% of those were observed once. Jointly, the top ten make up 73% of the sample.

Stable Graves' hyperthyroidism was defined as the absence of progression to ophthalmopathy over 18 months of follow-up. Hyperthyroidism patients were newly diagnosed, had a disease duration of under 2 months, and were aged 18 to 65 years. Any patient with an uncontrolled infection, another autoimmune disease, pregnancy or lactation was excluded. Diagnoses were established on the basis of clinical symptoms, serum thyroxine and TRAb, thyroid ultrasound, and orbital computed tomography. Ficoll-Paque density gradient centrifugation was used to isolate PBMCs from around 10 ml of fresh peripheral blood. Trizol reagent was used to extract total RNA, and RNA quality was then checked on an Agilent 2100 Bioanalyzer.

The source of this sequence is a middle-aged man with Graves' hyperthyroidism. The sample comprised blood. The V and J genes are TRBV20-1 and TRBJ2-7; the D segment could be TRBD2, given 6 matching bases. The CDR3 here reads CSARGNTGAIYEQYF. At the DNA level, the sequence is TGCAGTGCTAGAGGGAACACGGGAGCGATCTACGAGCAGTACTTC.